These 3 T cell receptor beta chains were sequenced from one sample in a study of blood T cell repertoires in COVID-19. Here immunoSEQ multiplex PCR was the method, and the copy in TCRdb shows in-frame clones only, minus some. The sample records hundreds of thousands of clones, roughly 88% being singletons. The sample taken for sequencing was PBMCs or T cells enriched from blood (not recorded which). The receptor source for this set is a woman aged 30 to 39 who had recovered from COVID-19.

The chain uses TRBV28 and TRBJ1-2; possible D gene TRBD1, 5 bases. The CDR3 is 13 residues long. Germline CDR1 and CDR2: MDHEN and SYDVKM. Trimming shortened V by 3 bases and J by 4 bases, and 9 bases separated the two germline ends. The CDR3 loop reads CASSLVRVYGYTF. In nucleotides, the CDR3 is TGTGCCAGCAGTTTGGTCAGGGTCTATGGCTACACCTTC.

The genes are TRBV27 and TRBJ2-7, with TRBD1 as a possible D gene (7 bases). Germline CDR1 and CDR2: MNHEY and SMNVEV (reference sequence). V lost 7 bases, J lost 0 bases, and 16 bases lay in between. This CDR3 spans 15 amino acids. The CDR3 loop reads CASTLGQGGSYEQYF. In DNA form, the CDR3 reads TGTGCCAGCACCTTGGGGCAGGGGGGCTCCTACGAGCAGTACTTC.

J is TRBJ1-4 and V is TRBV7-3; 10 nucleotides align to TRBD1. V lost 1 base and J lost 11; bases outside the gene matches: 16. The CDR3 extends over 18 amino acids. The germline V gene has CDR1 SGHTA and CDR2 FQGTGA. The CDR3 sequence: CASSLKYDLWDRGLKLFF. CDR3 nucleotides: TGTGCCAGCAGCTTAAAGTATGATTTATGGGACAGGGGCTTGAAACTGTTTTTT.